The sequence of this TCR beta chain was determined in a study of CD8 T cells in ankylosing spondylitis. Whole-study results and caveats: About 8 highly homologous variants made up a TCR beta motif, and this motif appeared characteristic of ankylosing spondylitis blood. A number of the motif variants had already been described in reactive arthritis synovial fluid and blood. Clones tied to disease were said to be significantly enriched in matched ankylosing spondylitis synovial fluid. Disease-linked clones proved CD8+ and comparatively uncommon in peripheral blood.

It was by quantitative 5'-RACE with molecular barcodes that TCR beta libraries were made. Each CDR3 protein gets one entry after TCRdb re-called the 5' RACE reads with MiXCR. The sample has fewer than 650,000 distinct CDR3 sequences; roughly an eighth are singletons. Unmatched junction bases numbered 2, after V lost 2 bases and J lost 9 bases. This CDR3 has 13 amino acids. Germline V gives CDR1 GTSNPN, CDR2 SVGIG (reference sequence). To note about this clonotype: Antigen: not known.

The sequence came from a male donor with ankylosing spondylitis. The sequencing input was blood, either unsorted or a sorted T cell fraction (not recorded which). V usage is TRBV30 and J usage is TRBJ1-6, with TRBD1 identical over 9 bases. CDR3: CAWSRDRVSPLHF. For the CDR3, the DNA is TGTGCCTGGAGTAGGGACAGGGTTTCACCCCTCCACTTT.